Listed below are T cell receptor beta chains from one sample, sequenced in a study of Graves' ophthalmopathy and Graves' hyperthyroidism. TCRdb reprocessed the multiplex PCR reads via MiXCR and lists one record per CDR3 protein. This table has some 400,000 distinct CDR3 sequences, about 17% appearing once. Input material: peripheral blood. These receptors were obtained from a woman aged 18-29 years with Graves' ophthalmopathy. CDR3s include the opening cysteine and the closing phenylalanine or tryptophan. Fields, in order: D gene, J gene, V gene, clone size, CDR3 DNA, CDR3 protein. The D gene is left open where the match is weak. Size is omitted from some rows. Given values are once, few, many or a class for expanded clones.

NA	TRBJ2-7	TRBV9	NA	TGTGCCAGCAGCCCCTTCTTAGCGGAAGCCTACGAGCAGTACTTC	CASSPFLAEAYEQYF
TRBD2	TRBJ2-7	TRBV7-2	NA	TGTGCCAGCAGCTCCTTCCCGCGGGGGTCCTACGAGCAGTACTTC	CASSSFPRGSYEQYF
TRBD2	TRBJ2-1	TRBV7-8	NA	TGTGCCAGCAGCTCACGAGCGGGAGCAGGGAATGAGCAGTTCTTC	CASSSRAGAGNEQFF
TRBD1	TRBJ2-5	TRBV10-3	many	TGTGCCATCAGGGAGACAGGGGTCCAAGAGACCCAGTACTTC	CAIRETGVQETQYF
TRBD2	TRBJ2-7	TRBV4-2	many	TGTGCCAGCAACCAAGAGGGGACTAGCGGCGAGCAGTACTTC	CASNQEGTSGEQYF
NA	TRBJ1-1	TRBV7-2	many	TGTGCCAGCAGCTTAGGATTCGGACGGAACACTGAAGCTTTCTTT	CASSLGFGRNTEAFF
NA	TRBJ1-4	TRBV6-1	many	TGTGCCAGCACCCTGGTCCAAGGAGAAAAACTGTTTTTT	CASTLVQGEKLFF
TRBD1	TRBJ1-2	TRBV6-5	many	TGTGCCAGCAGTTCGTACAGGGGGACTAACTATGGCTACACCTTC	CASSSYRGTNYGYTF
NA	TRBJ1-3	TRBV10-2	many	TGCGCCAGCCGAAAAGGCCCCCATACCTCTGGAAACACCATATATTTT	CASRKGPHTSGNTIYF
NA	TRBJ1-1	TRBV4-3	many	TGCGCCAGCAGCCCCAAGGGGACGGTGAACACTGAAGCTTTCTTT	CASSPKGTVNTEAFF
NA	TRBJ1-3	TRBV15	many	TGTGCCACCAGCAGGGGAACCGAGAACACCATATATTTT	CATSRGTENTIYF
TRBD1	TRBJ1-5	TRBV7-2	many	TGTGCCAGCAGCCCCAGACAGGGAGGTTATCAGCCCCAGCATTTT	CASSPRQGGYQPQHF
NA	TRBJ1-6	TRBV2	many	TGTGCCACCGGGGGGGATTATAATTCACCCCTCCACTTT	CATGGDYNSPLHF
NA	TRBJ2-7	TRBV6-2/TRBV6-3	many	TGTGCCAGCATCTATCGGCCTAGCCTCCACGAGCAGTACTTC	CASIYRPSLHEQYF
NA	TRBJ2-7	TRBV4-3	many	TGCGCCAGCAGCCAGTACAACAGGGTGTCCTACGAGCAGTACTTC	CASSQYNRVSYEQYF
NA	TRBJ1-6	TRBV10-3	NA	TGTGCCACCACAGCCGGGGGAAACTATAATTCACCCCTCCACTTT	CATTAGGNYNSPLHF
NA	TRBJ2-7	TRBV20-1	many	TGCAGTGCACCGACAGGGAGGACCTACGAGCAGTACTTC	CSAPTGRTYEQYF
TRBD1	TRBJ2-4	TRBV29-1	many	TGCAGCGTTGAAGATCGTCAGGGACAGGGAAACATTCAGTACTTC	CSVEDRQGQGNIQYF
NA	TRBJ2-7	TRBV28	many	TGTGCCAGCAGTTCGGTGGGCTTCTCCTACGAGCAGTACTTC	CASSSVGFSYEQYF
NA	TRBJ1-1	TRBV19	many	TGTGCCAGTAAGGGAGAGCGGGCCGAGAGGCAGCGCTCTGAAGCTTTCTTT	CASKGERAERQRSEAFF
NA	TRBJ1-2	TRBV12-3/TRBV12-4	NA	TGTGCCAGCAGTCCGGGGCTTTATGGCTACACCTTC	CASSPGLYGYTF
TRBD1	TRBJ2-5	TRBV28	many	TGTGCCAGCAGTTCGGTCCGACAGGGACCCCAAGAGACCCAGTACTTC	CASSSVRQGPQETQYF
NA	TRBJ2-5	TRBV6-2/TRBV6-3	many	TGTGCCAGCAGTTACGATTCCGGGAGATTGGGAGAGACCCAGTACTTC	CASSYDSGRLGETQYF
TRBD1	TRBJ1-1	TRBV12-3/TRBV12-4	NA	TGTGCCATCTCACAGGGGAGTACTGAAGCTTTCTTT	CAISQGSTEAFF
NA	TRBJ2-7	TRBV28	many	TGTGCCAGCAGTTTAAAAAAGGCTCGAGTATACGAGCAGTACTTC	CASSLKKARVYEQYF
TRBD1	TRBJ2-4	TRBV28	NA	TGTGCCAGCAGTTACCCAACGGGACAGGGGGCAAACATTCAGTACTTC	CASSYPTGQGANIQYF
NA	TRBJ1-1	TRBV10-3	many	TGTGCCATCTCTGGAGGGGGGGGCGGGTGGACTGAAGCTTTCTTT	CAISGGGGGWTEAFF
NA	TRBJ1-1	TRBV6-1	few	TGTGCCAGCAGTGAAGGGTGGGGGATGATGAACACTGAAGCTTTCTTT	CASSEGWGMMNTEAFF
NA	TRBJ1-5	TRBV24-1	many	TGTGCCACCAGTGCAACTTCAGGGGCCCAGCATTTT	CATSATSGAQHF
TRBD1	TRBJ1-3	TRBV4-3	many	TGCGCCAGCAGCTCGGGACAGAGCTCTGGAAACACCATATATTTT	CASSSGQSSGNTIYF